This T cell receptor beta chain stems from a study of cytomegalovirus exposure and HLA in healthy donors. Study-level findings and limits: In a later analysis, TCR beta V- and J-gene trimming showed a link to a missense DCLRE1C variant. Later analysis showed TCR association rates varying by HLA locus, highest for DRB1 and lowest for HLA-C.

A note on this clone: Antigen: not known.

PCR employed 60 Vbeta and 13 Jbeta primers. Data came from immunoSEQ multiplex PCR; TCRdb stores just in-frame clones and leaves some out. The sample contains 100,000 to 150,000 clones, approximately 78% of which appear only once. Germline V gene lookup returns CDR1 KGHSH and CDR2 LQKENI. The V and J ends lost 3 bases and 1 base, in that order; junction bases with no gene match: 5. CDR3 length: 15 amino acids. The clonotype was recovered from a woman aged 30 to 39 in good health and CMV-seronegative. The sample consisted of PBMCs. V usage is TRBV18 and J usage is TRBJ1-1; 7 bases match TRBD1. CDR3 in amino acids: CASSPEQGQNTEAFF. DNA for the CDR3: TGTGCCAGCTCACCCGAACAGGGGCAGAACACTGAAGCTTTCTTT.